Listed below are T cell receptor beta chains from one sample, sequenced in a study of spatial heterogeneity in lung cancer. TCRdb passed the 5' RACE reads through MiXCR, listing each CDR3 protein once. This sample carries 35,000 to 55,000 distinct CDR3 sequences, around 6.5% of them seen once, and the ten largest clones take 43%. The material was PBMCs, obtained at surgery. All receptors come from a female donor with early-stage non-small cell lung cancer. The CDR3 runs from the conserved cysteine through the conserved F or W.

v_call	j_call	cdr3_aa
TRBV28	TRBJ2-1	CAHHSGSSSYNEQFF
TRBV7-8	TRBJ1-5	CASSSRERVSNQPQHF
TRBV3-1	TRBJ2-7	CASSPGSSHYEQYF
TRBV3-1	TRBJ1-3	CASSQWDRASEGNTIYF
TRBV24-1	TRBJ2-3	CATSDSGRLAEFQYF
TRBV20-1	TRBJ2-2	CSAARGGQTGELFF
TRBV24-1	TRBJ2-3	CATSSLVTDTQYF
TRBV5-1	TRBJ2-5	CASTPGTGGRETQYF
TRBV7-9	TRBJ2-3	CASSLDGQYTDTQYF
TRBV20-1	TRBJ1-1	CSASLEGKGTEAFF
TRBV28	TRBJ2-7	CASSLHEQYF
TRBV6-5	TRBJ2-5	CASSYSQGGRETQYF
TRBV4-3	TRBJ1-5	CASSQSPESNQPQHF
TRBV12-3/TRBV12-4	TRBJ1-2	CASSQRQGTDGYTF
TRBV5-4	TRBJ2-5	CASRGQNEETQYF
TRBV28	TRBJ2-2	CASLEGWELFF
TRBV3-1	TRBJ2-7	CASSQTGGEQYF
TRBV7-2	TRBJ2-3	CASSPRQGSTDTQYF
TRBV3-1	TRBJ2-7	CASSQGNKNYEQYF
TRBV28	TRBJ1-2	CASGSAVKRGYTF
TRBV6-2/TRBV6-3	TRBJ2-5	CASSYRDLKETQYF
TRBV27	TRBJ2-6	CASSLAGSGANVLTF
TRBV24-1	TRBJ2-1	CATSPGQAINEQFF
TRBV13	TRBJ2-1	CASSSRTSGINEQFF
TRBV4-3	TRBJ1-2	CASSQDLGTGTGPYGYTF
TRBV20-1	TRBJ1-1	CSATGLRGTEAFF
TRBV5-1	TRBJ2-1	CASSLEVLKENGVGEQFF
TRBV13	TRBJ1-2	CASSLLSRGNHGYTF
TRBV20-1	TRBJ2-1	CSARTPGPNYNEQFF
TRBV7-9	TRBJ1-3	CASSRGTGSSGNTIYF
TRBV7-2	TRBJ1-5	CASSLAVNSNQPQHF
TRBV11-2	TRBJ1-2	CASSLARQGSYGYTF
TRBV6-1	TRBJ2-3	CASSPYRAQADTQYF
TRBV2	TRBJ2-1	CASSTEGLNEQFF
TRBV2	TRBJ1-1	CATQSQVVQNTEAFF
TRBV20-1	TRBJ2-7	CSAEGLAGKSYEQYF
TRBV3-1	TRBJ2-3	CASSTPGSDTQYF
TRBV6-5	TRBJ1-6	CASSYLTNSPLHF
TRBV27	TRBJ1-2	CASSFQINYGYTF
TRBV6-5	TRBJ1-6	CASTPSGRRGENSPLHF
TRBV3-1	TRBJ2-7	CASSRTSSYEQYF
TRBV6-5	TRBJ1-1	CASRKTGGNEAFF
TRBV12-5	TRBJ1-3	CASGRGSGNTIYF
TRBV5-1	TRBJ2-4	CASSLEGGPLAKNIQYF